This TCR beta chain was observed in a study of Ad26.COV2.S vaccination and SARS-CoV-2 variants. Across the study: Recipients of Ad26.COV2.S got it intramuscularly, once or twice 56 days apart. Study outcomes and limitations: Similar non-spike TCR breadth was seen in vaccine and placebo recipients.

On this clone itself: Its antigen is still unknown.

The repertoire was sequenced with immunoSEQ multiplex PCR; TCRdb's copy has only in-frame clones and lacks some. Here the sample spans fewer than 600,000 clones, 89% being singletons. The treatment was: some 19 received Ad26.COV2.S at low or high dose, single or two shots; several received placebo; per-sample allocation not given. All samples were drawn on day 63, counting from the first vaccine or placebo injection. A Boston adult aged 18-55 years was the donor. The sequencing used peripheral blood, collected in a trial of Ad26.COV2.S vaccine versus placebo. The TCR originated in a person between 18 and 59 years old who received the Ad26.COV2.S COVID-19 vaccine or a placebo.

CDR3 protein: CASNRGNSYNEQFF. The CDR3 DNA sequence: TGTGCCAGTAATCGGGGGAACTCCTACAATGAGCAGTTCTTC. V is TRBV19 and J is TRBJ2-1, with a tentative D call TRBD2 (6 bases). V dropped 7 bases and J dropped 0 bases, with 10 bases sitting between them. Germline-derived CDR1 and CDR2 are LNHDA and SQIVND (reference sequence). CDR3 length equals 14 residues. Full variable domain (rest looked up from reference TRBV19 and TRBJ2-1): DGGITQSPKYLFRKEGQNVTLSCEQNLNHDAMYWYRQDPGQGLRLIYYSQIVNDFQKGDIAEGYSVSREKKESFPLTVTSAQKNPTAFYLCASNRGNSYNEQFFGPGTRLTVL.